This TCR beta chain derives from a study of cytomegalovirus exposure and HLA in healthy donors. Overall study: Earlier, 95 million to 140 million unique TCR beta sequences were recovered from approximately 200 million T cells by an analysis. Samples from HLA-typed donors yielded approximately 88 million unique TCRs in an early data release. Study findings and constraints: It was reported that the classifier diagnosed cytomegalovirus status with high specificity and sensitivity in both the original and validation cohorts.

Researchers ran the PCR with 60 Vbeta and 13 Jbeta primers. Sequenced by immunoSEQ multiplex PCR; TCRdb stores in-frame clones only, minus some. Of 150,000 to 200,000 clones listed, about 83% are singletons. Remarks on this clone: Its target is not known.

Nominally healthy donors were sampled, though unrecorded immune exposures were likely. J was trimmed by 5 bases and V by 2 bases; bases with no gene match: 2. The CDR3 runs 14 residues. Germline assignment: CDR1 SGHRS and CDR2 YFSETQ. Source material: PBMCs. This chain links TRBV5-1 with TRBJ2-7, with 12 nucleotides matching TRBD2. The clonotype originates from a man aged 35-49 years in good health and CMV-seropositive. The CDR3 region has the DNA TGCGCCAGCAGCTTACTAGCGGGAGGAGACGAGCAGTACTTC. This sequence encodes CASSLLAGGDEQYF.